This T cell receptor beta chain was recorded in a study of shared clonotypes between healthy human individuals. CD4+ cells underwent separation, giving CD45RA+ naive and CD45RA-negative memory subsets. This CDR3 has 9 residues. Germline CDR1 is MDHEN and CDR2 is SYDVKM. Libraries were prepared by immunoSEQ multiplex PCR; TCRdb keeps only in-frame clonotypes and omits some of them. The sample lists roughly 1,600,000 clones; approximately 98.5% were seen once. This rearrangement joins TRBV28 to TRBJ1-1; a weak D match, TRBD1 (6 bases). Sample: naive CD4+ T cells sorted from blood. The subset was: CD45RA+ positively selected. The source is a man aged 25 to 45 in good health. The CDR3 protein is CVTGTRAFF. CDR3 nucleotides: TGTGTTACCGGGACAAGGGCTTTCTTT.